What follows are 15 T cell receptor beta chains derived from one specimen sequenced in a study of cytotoxic CD8 clonotypes in ibrutinib-treated CLL. Profiled with immunoSEQ multiplex PCR; TCRdb holds only in-frame clones, not every one. This sample carries about 160,000 clones, 81% of them seen once, and the ten largest clones take roughly 2%. This specimen consisted of PBMCs, obtained after 12 months of ibrutinib treatment. The receptors originated from a human donor with chronic lymphocytic leukemia.

The chain combines TRBV5-1 with TRBJ2-7; D ambiguous. Germline V gene lookup returns CDR1 SGHRS and CDR2 YFSETQ. CDR3 length equals 12 residues. V lost 3 bases and J 2 bases, leaving 6 bases between the germline ends. The CDR3 DNA sequence: TGCGCCAGCAGCTCCCAAACCTACGAGCAGTACTTC. It codes for CASSSQTYEQYF.

The J gene is TRBJ1-5, the V gene TRBV7-9; the D is unclear. Germline assignment: CDR1 SEHNR and CDR2 FQNEAQ (reference sequence). The V and J ends lost 5 bases and 0 bases respectively, with 2 bases between them. CDR3 size: 12 residues. The CDR3 protein is CASSDSNQPQHF. In DNA, the CDR3 is TGTGCCAGCAGCGATAGCAATCAGCCCCAGCATTTT.

The V call is TRBV6-5, the J call TRBJ2-7; tentatively, D is TRBD2 (6 bases). Germline V lookup: CDR1 MNHEY, CDR2 SVGAGI. This CDR3 is 12 amino acids long. The V end lost 8 bases, the J end lost 3 bases, and 11 bases lay between the germline ends. CDR3 protein: CASFSGLYEQYF. CDR3 sequence (DNA): TGTGCCAGCTTTAGCGGCCTCTACGAGCAGTACTTC.

In this sample, this clone turned up once. The chain links TRBV9 to TRBJ1-2; TRBD1 matches 8 bases. V gave up 3 bases and J gave up 3 bases; unmatched junction bases: 1. The CDR3 length is 13 residues. Germline V gene data show CDR1 as SGDLS and CDR2 as YYNGEE. The DNA of the CDR3 is TGTGCCAGCAGCGAGGGACAGGACTATGGCTACACCTTC. This encodes CASSEGQDYGYTF.

This clone was found a few times. This sequence joins TRBV5-5 and TRBJ2-3; D may match TRBD1 or TRBD2 (6 bases each). The CDR3 spans 17 residues. The V gene lost 4 bases and the J gene lost 1 base, with 19 bases spanning the gap. The germline V gene has CDR1 SGHKS and CDR2 YYEKEE (reference sequence). DNA for the CDR3: TGTGCCAGCAGCCGACTAGGGGCAGGGGTGGGCACAGATACGCAGTATTTT. Residues: CASSRLGAGVGTDTQYF.

The rearrangement joins TRBV6-4 to TRBJ1-2; 7 bases align to TRBD1. V trimming: 4 bases; J trimming: 6 bases; junction bases outside the gene matches: 11. CDR1 and CDR2 (germline): MRHNA, SNTAGT. This CDR3 comprises 15 residues. CDR3 protein: CASSVLQQGSDGYTF. The CDR3 nucleotides are TGTGCCAGCAGTGTCCTTCAACAGGGGTCTGATGGCTACACCTTC.

This clone was counted only a few times. The CDR3 spells CASSYSLYRAVTEAFF. The CDR3 coding sequence is TGTGCCAGCAGTTACTCGTTGTACAGGGCGGTGACTGAAGCTTTCTTT. This sequence joins TRBV6-5 and TRBJ1-1, with D possibly being TRBD1 (6 bases). Between the trimmed V and J ends, which lost 0 bases and 5 bases, there was a span of 16 bases. The germline gives CDR1 MNHEY, CDR2 SVGAGI. The CDR3 length is 16 residues.

In this sample, this clone turned up a few times. The J gene is TRBJ1-5, the V gene TRBV19; D remains unclear. In germline, CDR1 is LNHDA, CDR2 SQIVND (reference sequence). This CDR3 is 15 amino acids long. Trimming left V 3 bases short and J 2 bases short, with 11 bases between. For the CDR3, the DNA is TGTGCCAGTAGTATTCAGCCAGCGGGCAATCAGCCCCAGCATTTT. The encoded protein is CASSIQPAGNQPQHF.

V gene TRBV28 combines with J gene TRBJ1-1; 10 bases map to TRBD1. The CDR3 spans 15 residues. With V trimmed by 2 bases and J by 5 bases, 5 bases remained unmatched. Germline-derived CDR1 and CDR2 are MDHEN and SYDVKM. CDR3 coding DNA: TGTGCCAGCAGTTTAGCCGGGACAGGGGTTACTGAAGCTTTCTTT. It specifies CASSLAGTGVTEAFF.

This clone was picked up one time. The V gene is TRBV30, the J gene TRBJ1-2, with 7 bases that match TRBD1. Losses at the gene ends were 7 bases for V and 6 bases for J; bases not matched to a gene: 14. Germline values: CDR1 GTSNPN, CDR2 SVGIG (reference sequence). CDR3 length: 14 residues. The CDR3 DNA reads as TGTGCCTCATATTTTTACAGGGGAGGCAATGGCTACACCTTC. This sequence encodes CASYFYRGGNGYTF.

The chain employs TRBV7-9 and TRBJ2-5, with 10 bases that match TRBD1. The CDR3 length is 15 residues. With V trimmed by 5 bases and J by 11 bases, 14 bases remained unmatched. Germline V gives CDR1 SEHNR, CDR2 FQNEAQ (reference sequence). In DNA, the CDR3 is TGTGCCAGCAGCGGGGACAGGGGCACCCTACGGGAGCAGTACTTC. Protein: CASSGDRGTLREQYF.

The chain uses TRBV30 and TRBJ1-1; D possibly corresponds to TRBD1 (5 bases). The CDR3 is made up of 14 amino acids. Germline CDR1 and CDR2: GTSNPN and SVGIG (reference sequence). Trimming took 3 bases from V and 2 from J, leaving 13 bases between them. DNA for the CDR3: TGTGCCTGGAGGCGCCAGGGAAGAAACACTGAAGCTTTCTTT. This translates into CAWRRQGRNTEAFF.

The chain has TRBV7-9 and TRBJ1-2, with no clear D. Deletions cut 1 base from V and 13 bases from J, with 13 bases between. CDR3 length: 12 residues. Germline lookup yields CDR1 SEHNR and CDR2 FQNEAQ (reference sequence). CDR3: CASSLGASGITF. The CDR3, as DNA: TGTGCCAGCAGCTTAGGCGCTTCGGGCATCACCTTC. Full variable domain (outside the CDR3, taken from reference TRBV7-9 and TRBJ1-2): DTGVSQNPRHKITKRGQNVTFRCDPISEHNRLYWYRQTLGQGPEFLTYFQNEAQLEKSRLLSDRFSAERPKGSFSTLEIQRTEQGDSAMYLCASSLGASGITFGSGTRLTVV.

The V gene is TRBV9, the J gene TRBJ2-2, with a tentative D call TRBD2 (5 bases). CDR3 length equals 14 residues. The germline V gene encodes CDR1 SGDLS and CDR2 YYNGEE. V lost 4 bases, J lost 2 bases, and 9 bases lay in between. CDR3 in amino acids: CASSPAGNTGELFF. The DNA of the CDR3 is TGTGCCAGCAGCCCCGCGGGTAACACCGGGGAGCTGTTTTTT.

The chain recombines TRBV28 with TRBJ2-1; weak D call: TRBD1 (7 bases). Germline values: CDR1 MDHEN, CDR2 SYDVKM. Between the trimmed V and J ends, which lost 2 bases and 5 bases, there was a span of 13 bases. The CDR3 sequence is 15 residues long. Here the CDR3 DNA reads TGTGCCAGCAGTTTAGGACAGGAGGGACACAATGAGCAGTTCTTC. Its translation is CASSLGQEGHNEQFF.